Sequencing of this T cell receptor beta chain was carried out in a study of identical twins. The CDR3 is made up of 14 amino acids. In germline, CDR1 is LGHNA, CDR2 YSLEER. V was shortened by 1 base and J by 5 bases, with 11 bases between the two germline ends. Each CDR3 protein gets one entry after TCRdb re-called the 5' RACE reads with MiXCR. This sample has about 700,000 distinct CDR3 sequences, with 8.6% found just once. Every one of the donors was a healthy Caucasian. Study-level points and caveats: Cord blood's abundant beta clonotypes had fewer insertions, unlike memory repertoires. Zero-insertion results could be subject to partial confounding by invariant MAIT and iNKT cells.

As to this clonotype: As yet, its antigen is unknown.

The data also belong to a second study, concerning yellow fever vaccine responses in identical twins.

The rearrangement links TRBV4-3 to TRBJ2-5; D possibly uses TRBD1 or TRBD2 (5 bases each). This sequence was found in a woman under 30 in good health. The sequencing sample was made of PBMCs. CDR3 nucleotide sequence: TGCGCCAGCAGCCAAGTATTGGGGGACGAGACCCAGTACTTC. Translation gives CASSQVLGDETQYF.